This TCR beta chain was profiled in a study of early T cells in non-severe SARS-CoV-2 infection (TCRdb year 2021). For context, the study as a whole: Because TCR sequencing was done on bulk RNA from unsorted whole blood, the alpha and beta chains could not be paired.

V is clipped by 6 bases and J by 9 bases, and the sequence between their germline boundaries is 14 bases long. CDR1 and CDR2, looked up from the germline V gene, are LGHNT and FRNRAP. The CDR3 starts with the cysteine, ends with the phenylalanine, and has 13 residues. Left in the record is the CDR3 DNA by itself, 39 bases read in frame from the first base. With respect to this clonotype: Its antigen is not yet known. Per-base quality was not reported, and no clone a single base away is much larger than it.

This was a case-control study nested in a cohort of healthcare workers in London, UK, who had nasopharyngeal swab PCR tests and blood samples taken every week. Healthcare workers were enrolled in the week of the UK lockdown, from 23 to 31 March 2020, and were followed every week for up to 16 weeks. General conclusions and limits of the study: VDJdb matching was skewed toward anti-spike CD8 responses, so virus-specific expansions were likely underestimated and private and CD4 specificities were missed.

Library creation used 5' RACE. The run used a NextSeq 500. Unique molecular identifiers were attached to individual cDNA molecules in the TCR library protocol so that sequencing error and PCR bias could be corrected. Both TCR alpha and beta chains were sequenced, and tight co-correlation was observed between alpha and beta sequence abundances in each sample. Regarding the original processing steps: V gene, J gene and CDR3 annotation of TCR sequences was performed with Decombinator V4. TCRs were defined as expanded if a significant change between any two time points was detected under a Poisson model with p below 0.0001. TCR abundances were normalised to the total number of TCRs sequenced per sample and expressed as counts per million. TRAV1-2 paired with TRAJ12, TRAJ20 or TRAJ33 defined MAIT TCRs, while TRAV10 paired with TRAJ18 defined iNKT TCRs. VDJdb, accessed on 1 November 2021, was searched for TCRs annotated for CMV, EBV and SARS-CoV-2, and TCRs annotated for more than one antigen were excluded. TCRdb reran the public reads through fastp at Q25 and MiXCR, keeping productive beta chains. Rows with a matching CDR3 protein are joined into one entry that keeps the most common DNA and genes. The authors' filters were not applied to this entry. Here the sample has some 97,000 distinct CDR3 sequences; approximately 9.9% occur a single time. The ten largest clones represent around 4.8% of the sample.

This material consisted of whole blood, taken at baseline. This sequence originates from an adult who was a healthcare worker with PCR-confirmed SARS-CoV-2 infection or an uninfected control (not recorded which). The chain is encoded by TRBV12-5 joined to TRBJ2-2; no D gene call is confident. The CDR3 sequence is CASGPPGGRELFF. The DNA sequence is TGTGCTAGTGGCCCCCCGGGTGGGCGGGAGCTGTTTTTT. With the rest looked up from the reference TRBV12-5 and TRBJ2-2 genes rather than sequenced, the full variable domain is DARVTQTPRHKVTEMGQEVTMRCQPILGHNTVFWYRQTMMQGLELLAYFRNRAPLDDSGMPKDRFSAEMPDATLATLKIQPSEPRDSAVYFCASGPPGGRELFFGEGSRLTVL.